These T cell receptor beta chains were read from a single sample in a study of blood T cell repertoires in COVID-19. TCRdb keeps only in-frame clones here, not all; method: immunoSEQ multiplex PCR. The table records 150,000 to 250,000 clones, around 75% of them present only once. Sequencing was carried out using peripheral blood. These TCRs come from a woman aged 35 to 49 with COVID-19, enrolled during active disease. Both conserved end residues are part of each CDR3. A D gene is named only where the DNA matches it firmly. Size is omitted from some rows. Given values are once, few, many or a class for expanded clones.

-,TRBJ2-7,-,TRBV11-2,TGTGCCAGCAGCCACGCAGGGTCATTCCCCTACGAGCAGTACTTC,CASSHAGSFPYEQYF
TRBD2,TRBJ2-7,-,TRBV6-8,TGTGCCAGCAGGCCGACTGGGGAGGGAGGGTCCTACGAGCAGTACTTC,CASRPTGEGGSYEQYF
-,TRBJ2-2,-,TRBV30,TGTGCCTGGAGTAAGGTTTCAGGTTTAACCGGGGAGCTGTTTTTT,CAWSKVSGLTGELFF
TRBD1,TRBJ2-7,-,TRBV7-8,TGTGCCAGCAGCTTATGGGACAGGGACCACGAGCAGTACTTC,CASSLWDRDHEQYF
TRBD2,TRBJ2-2,-,TRBV5-4,TGTGCCAGCAGCTTTCGCGGGGGGGTCGACGCCGGGGAGCTGTTTTTT,CASSFRGGVDAGELFF
TRBD1,TRBJ2-1,-,TRBV30,TGTGCCTGGGCGGGCGCCGGGACAGACTACAATGAGCAGTTCTTC,CAWAGAGTDYNEQFF
-,TRBJ1-6,few,TRBV27,TGTGCCAGCAGTCGCGACAGGATTAATTCACCCCTCCACTTT,CASSRDRINSPLHF
-,TRBJ2-5,-,TRBV3-1/TRBV3-2,TGTGCCAGCAGCCAAATATCGGGGGGCGCCAAAGAGACCCAGTACTTC,CASSQISGGAKETQYF
-,TRBJ2-3,-,TRBV5-1,TGCGCCAGCAGCTTGGTCGGCACAGATACGCAGTATTTT,CASSLVGTDTQYF
TRBD1,TRBJ1-1,-,TRBV3-1/TRBV3-2,TGTGCCAGCAGACCAGGGGGATGGGGCACTGAAGCTTTCTTT,CASRPGGWGTEAFF
TRBD2,TRBJ2-3,-,TRBV20-1,TGCAGTGCTAGTGCAGCGGGAGTTAGCACAGATACGCAGTATTTT,CSASAAGVSTDTQYF
-,TRBJ2-4,-,TRBV7-2,TGTGCCAGCAGCTCCCGGGATGCCAAAAACATTCAGTACTTC,CASSSRDAKNIQYF
-,TRBJ2-4,-,TRBV29-1,TGCAGCGTCGGAACAGTGGCGAACATTCAGTACTTC,CSVGTVANIQYF
-,TRBJ1-3,-,TRBV11-2,TGTGCCAGCAGCTTTCTAGATGGAAACACCATATATTTT,CASSFLDGNTIYF
-,TRBJ2-7,-,TRBV28,TGTGCCAGCAGTCCTCCCCACGACGGGATCTACGAGCAGTACTTC,CASSPPHDGIYEQYF
-,TRBJ1-2,-,TRBV5-6,TGTGCCAGCACCCTGGACAGTAACTATGGCTACACCTTC,CASTLDSNYGYTF
-,TRBJ1-1,-,TRBV10-1,TGCGCCAGCAGCAGGGCCAGGGACACTGAAGCTTTCTTT,CASSRARDTEAFF
-,TRBJ2-3,-,TRBV3-1/TRBV3-2,TGTGCCAGCAGCCCAGGGTGGGGGGAGCAAAGCACAGATACGCAGTATTTT,CASSPGWGEQSTDTQYF
-,TRBJ1-1,-,TRBV3-1/TRBV3-2,TGTGCCAGCAGCCAAGATTTTTACTTCGGCACTGAAGCTTTCTTT,CASSQDFYFGTEAFF
TRBD2,TRBJ2-2,-,TRBV10-3,TGTGCCATCAGCGGTAGCGGGGGCCACACCGGGGAGCTGTTTTTT,CAISGSGGHTGELFF
TRBD1,TRBJ1-2,-,TRBV29-1,TGCAGCGTTCCTGGGACAGGGGCCTTTTATGGCTACACCTTC,CSVPGTGAFYGYTF
-,TRBJ1-5,-,TRBV23-1,TGCGCCAGCAGTCTCCCCCACAATAGCAATCAGCCCCAGCATTTT,CASSLPHNSNQPQHF
-,TRBJ2-3,-,TRBV27,TGTGCCAGCAGTTCCTCCCTAGAGAGAGGTACGCAGTATTTT,CASSSSLERGTQYF